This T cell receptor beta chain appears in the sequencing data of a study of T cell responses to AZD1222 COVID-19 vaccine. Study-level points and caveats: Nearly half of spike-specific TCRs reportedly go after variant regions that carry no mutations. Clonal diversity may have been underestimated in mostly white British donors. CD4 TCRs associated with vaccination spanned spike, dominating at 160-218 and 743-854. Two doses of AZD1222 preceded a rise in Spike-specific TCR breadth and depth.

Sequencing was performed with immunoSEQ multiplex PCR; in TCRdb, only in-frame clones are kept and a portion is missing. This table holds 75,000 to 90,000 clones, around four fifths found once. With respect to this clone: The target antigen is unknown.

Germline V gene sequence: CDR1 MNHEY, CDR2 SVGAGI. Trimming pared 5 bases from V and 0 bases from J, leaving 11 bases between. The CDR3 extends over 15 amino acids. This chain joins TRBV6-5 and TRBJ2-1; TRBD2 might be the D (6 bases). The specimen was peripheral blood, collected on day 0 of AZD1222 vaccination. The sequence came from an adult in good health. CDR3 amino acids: CASSPRTNSYNEQFF. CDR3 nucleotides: TGTGCCAGCAGTCCACGGACTAACTCCTACAATGAGCAGTTCTTC.